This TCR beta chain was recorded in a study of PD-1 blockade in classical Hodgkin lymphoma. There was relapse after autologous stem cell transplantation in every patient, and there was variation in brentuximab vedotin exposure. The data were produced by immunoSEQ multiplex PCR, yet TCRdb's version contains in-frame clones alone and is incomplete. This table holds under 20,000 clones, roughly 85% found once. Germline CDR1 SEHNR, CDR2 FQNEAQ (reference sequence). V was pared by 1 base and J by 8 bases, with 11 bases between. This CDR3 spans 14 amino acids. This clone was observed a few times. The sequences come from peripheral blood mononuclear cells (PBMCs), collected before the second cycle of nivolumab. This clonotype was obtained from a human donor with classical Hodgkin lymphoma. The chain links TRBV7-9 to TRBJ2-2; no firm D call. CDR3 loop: CASSLGLTLGELFF. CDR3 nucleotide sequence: TGTGCCAGCAGCTTAGGACTGACTTTAGGGGAGCTGTTTTTT.